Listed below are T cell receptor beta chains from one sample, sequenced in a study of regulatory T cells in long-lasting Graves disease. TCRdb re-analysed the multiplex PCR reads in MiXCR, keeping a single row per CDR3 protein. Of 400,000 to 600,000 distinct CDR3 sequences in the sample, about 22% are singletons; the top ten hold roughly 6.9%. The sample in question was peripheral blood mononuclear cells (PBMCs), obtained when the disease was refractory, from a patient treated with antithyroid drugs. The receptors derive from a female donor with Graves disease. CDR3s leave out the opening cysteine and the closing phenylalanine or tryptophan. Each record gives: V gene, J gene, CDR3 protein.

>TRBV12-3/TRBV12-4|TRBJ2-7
ASTEDRVVYEQY
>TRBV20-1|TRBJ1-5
SASQGTSNQPQH
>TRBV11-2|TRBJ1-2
ASSYRRELYGYT
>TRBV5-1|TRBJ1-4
ASSLTGREEKLF
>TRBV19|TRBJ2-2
ASSMALGAAGELF
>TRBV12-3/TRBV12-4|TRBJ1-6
ASSGYATNSPLH
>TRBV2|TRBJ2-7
ASSDRDGDEGTSYEQY
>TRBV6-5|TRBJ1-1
ASSYPGRDTEAF
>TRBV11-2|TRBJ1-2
ASSLDPGLGGYT
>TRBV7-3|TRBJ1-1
ASSLNRLAEAF
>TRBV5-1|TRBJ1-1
ASSLADWTGGKTF
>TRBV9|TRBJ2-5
ASSVAPGGETQY
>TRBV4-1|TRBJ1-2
ASSQDPDSAGYT
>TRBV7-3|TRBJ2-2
ASSSFPNTGELF
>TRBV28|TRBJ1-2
ASSLFDRTVYGYT
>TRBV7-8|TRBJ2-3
ASSLNVGQGSTDTQY
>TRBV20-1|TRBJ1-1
SVRGRTNTEAF
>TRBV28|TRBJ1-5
ASSRDGGYSNQPQH
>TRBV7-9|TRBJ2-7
ASSWDSLGQY
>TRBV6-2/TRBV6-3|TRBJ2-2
ASSSLRGYTGELF
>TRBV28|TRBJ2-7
ASKVPGGEQY
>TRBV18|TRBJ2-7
ASSPQGKSYEQY
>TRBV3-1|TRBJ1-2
ASSQEKGMYYGYT
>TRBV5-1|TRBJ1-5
ASTPPDSYSNQPQH
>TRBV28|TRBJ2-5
ATAGKWYQETQY
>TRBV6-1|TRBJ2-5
ASSEWGLANGQETQY
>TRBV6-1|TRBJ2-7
ASREVPGPKY
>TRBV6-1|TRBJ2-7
ASSESSGGSSSYEQY
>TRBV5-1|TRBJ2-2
ASSLFGLAGMAGELF
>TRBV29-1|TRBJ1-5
SVGPDTLGQPQH
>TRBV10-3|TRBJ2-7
AIRGPGDEQY
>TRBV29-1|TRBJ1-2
SVPDRGLGGYT
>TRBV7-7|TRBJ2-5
ASSYTTSGGQETQY
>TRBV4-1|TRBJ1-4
ASSQDPAGVSEKLF
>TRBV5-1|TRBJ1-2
ASSLKAGLDYGYT
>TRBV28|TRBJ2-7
ASSYTAGGLYEQY
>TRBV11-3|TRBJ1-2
ASSLRQGGDYGYT
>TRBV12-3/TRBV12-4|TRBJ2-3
ASSRFEGVGDTQY
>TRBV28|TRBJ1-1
ASTPRRGIPEAF
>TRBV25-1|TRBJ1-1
ASSESTGQGEAF
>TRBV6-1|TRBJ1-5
ASSRTGYSNQPQH
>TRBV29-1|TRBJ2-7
SGGDSPYEQY
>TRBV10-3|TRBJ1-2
AISGDNNYGYT
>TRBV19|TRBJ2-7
ASSIDRFQSPYEQY
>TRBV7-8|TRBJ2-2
ASSLKLAGVGGELF